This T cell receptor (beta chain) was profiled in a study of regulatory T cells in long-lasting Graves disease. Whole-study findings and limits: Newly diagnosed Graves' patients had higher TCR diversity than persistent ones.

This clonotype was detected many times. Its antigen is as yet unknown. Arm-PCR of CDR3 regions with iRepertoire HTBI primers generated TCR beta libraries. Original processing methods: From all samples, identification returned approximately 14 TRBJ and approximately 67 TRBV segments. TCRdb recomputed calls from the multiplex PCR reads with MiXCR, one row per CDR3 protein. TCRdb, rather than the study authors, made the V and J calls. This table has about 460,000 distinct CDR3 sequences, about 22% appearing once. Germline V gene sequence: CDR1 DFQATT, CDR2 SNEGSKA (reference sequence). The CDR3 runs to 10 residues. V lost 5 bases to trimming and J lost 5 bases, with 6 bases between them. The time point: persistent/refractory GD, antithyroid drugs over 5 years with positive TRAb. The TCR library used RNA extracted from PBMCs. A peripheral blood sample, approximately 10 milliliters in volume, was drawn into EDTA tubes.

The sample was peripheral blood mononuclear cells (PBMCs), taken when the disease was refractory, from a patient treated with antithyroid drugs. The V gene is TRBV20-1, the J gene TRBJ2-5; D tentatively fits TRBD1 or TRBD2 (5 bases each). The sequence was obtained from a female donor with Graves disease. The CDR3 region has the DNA TGCAGTGCTGAGGGGGAGACCCAGTACTTC. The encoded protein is CSAEGETQYF.